The 6 T cell receptor beta chains below all came from one sample that was sequenced in a study of blood T cell repertoires in COVID-19 (dated by TCRdb to the early 2020s). Receptors were amplified or captured by the immunoSEQ multiplex PCR assay. As stored in TCRdb, this immuneACCESS dataset retains in-frame rearrangements with V and J assigned. A fraction of the clones does not appear; measured against another copy, unresolved V genes explain less than half of the discrepancy, and the remainder lacks a known reason. For this sample there are 300,000 to 400,000 clones; around nine tenths appear just once. Of the sample, 2.6% falls within the top ten clones. Sequenced input: PBMCs or T cells enriched from blood (not recorded which). These receptors all come from a man in his fifties or sixties who had recovered from COVID-19.

The V and J genes are TRBV28 and TRBJ1-4; perhaps TRBD1 as D (6 bases). This CDR3 is 14 amino acids long. Between the trimmed V and J ends, which lost 3 bases and 5 bases, there was a span of 10 bases. CDR1 and CDR2 (germline): MDHEN, SYDVKM. The CDR3 region has the DNA TGTGCCAGCAGTTTTTGGCAGGGGAATGAAAAACTGTTTTTT. Encoded protein: CASSFWQGNEKLFF.

This chain joins TRBV6-5 and TRBJ1-1, with D unclear. This CDR3 is 13 amino acids long. Between the trimmed V and J ends, which lost 2 bases and 7 bases, there was a span of 11 bases. Germline V gives CDR1 MNHEY, CDR2 SVGAGI. CDR3 bases: TGTGCCAGCAGTTACAACTCGGGGAATGAAGCTTTCTTT. Translation: CASSYNSGNEAFF.

This clone was recorded only once. J is TRBJ1-4 and V is TRBV10-3; D is possibly TRBD1 (6 bases). CDR3 length equals 15 residues. Germline assignment: CDR1 ENHRY and CDR2 SYGVKD. Trimming stripped 5 bases from V and 5 bases from J, with 15 bases between. The CDR3, as DNA: TGTGCCATCAGTCAAGGGACAAACGGGAATGAAAAACTGTTTTTT. Its protein product is CAISQGTNGNEKLFF.

The V gene is TRBV7-3, the J gene TRBJ2-1; D is perhaps TRBD2 (5 bases). V lost 5 bases and J 5 bases, leaving 10 bases between the germline ends. Germline loops: CDR1 SGHTA, CDR2 FQGTGA. This CDR3 contains 13 residues. This chain's CDR3 is CASSPGGDNEQFF. In DNA, the CDR3 is TGTGCCAGCAGCCCAGGAGGAGACAATGAGCAGTTCTTC.

The chain couples TRBV21-1 to TRBJ2-7; TRBD2, the D gene given by the table, was not confirmed from the DNA. TRBV21-1 is assigned pseudogene status. The CDR3 totals 22 residues. In DNA form, the CDR3 reads TGTGCCAGCAGCAAAGGGGGATGTGGGGTAAAGGGTAGTAGCGGCAATACCTACGAGCAGTACTTC. As protein: CASSKGGCGVKGSSGNTYEQYF.

This sequence joins TRBV9 and TRBJ1-3; tentatively, D is TRBD1 (6 bases). CDR1 and CDR2 (germline): SGDLS, YYNGEE. The germline V and J ends were trimmed by 0 bases and 1 base, with 8 bases remaining between them. The CDR3 is made up of 15 amino acids. CDR3 nucleotides: TGTGCCAGCAGCGTAGCAAGGGGGTCTGGAAACACCATATATTTT. It specifies CASSVARGSGNTIYF.